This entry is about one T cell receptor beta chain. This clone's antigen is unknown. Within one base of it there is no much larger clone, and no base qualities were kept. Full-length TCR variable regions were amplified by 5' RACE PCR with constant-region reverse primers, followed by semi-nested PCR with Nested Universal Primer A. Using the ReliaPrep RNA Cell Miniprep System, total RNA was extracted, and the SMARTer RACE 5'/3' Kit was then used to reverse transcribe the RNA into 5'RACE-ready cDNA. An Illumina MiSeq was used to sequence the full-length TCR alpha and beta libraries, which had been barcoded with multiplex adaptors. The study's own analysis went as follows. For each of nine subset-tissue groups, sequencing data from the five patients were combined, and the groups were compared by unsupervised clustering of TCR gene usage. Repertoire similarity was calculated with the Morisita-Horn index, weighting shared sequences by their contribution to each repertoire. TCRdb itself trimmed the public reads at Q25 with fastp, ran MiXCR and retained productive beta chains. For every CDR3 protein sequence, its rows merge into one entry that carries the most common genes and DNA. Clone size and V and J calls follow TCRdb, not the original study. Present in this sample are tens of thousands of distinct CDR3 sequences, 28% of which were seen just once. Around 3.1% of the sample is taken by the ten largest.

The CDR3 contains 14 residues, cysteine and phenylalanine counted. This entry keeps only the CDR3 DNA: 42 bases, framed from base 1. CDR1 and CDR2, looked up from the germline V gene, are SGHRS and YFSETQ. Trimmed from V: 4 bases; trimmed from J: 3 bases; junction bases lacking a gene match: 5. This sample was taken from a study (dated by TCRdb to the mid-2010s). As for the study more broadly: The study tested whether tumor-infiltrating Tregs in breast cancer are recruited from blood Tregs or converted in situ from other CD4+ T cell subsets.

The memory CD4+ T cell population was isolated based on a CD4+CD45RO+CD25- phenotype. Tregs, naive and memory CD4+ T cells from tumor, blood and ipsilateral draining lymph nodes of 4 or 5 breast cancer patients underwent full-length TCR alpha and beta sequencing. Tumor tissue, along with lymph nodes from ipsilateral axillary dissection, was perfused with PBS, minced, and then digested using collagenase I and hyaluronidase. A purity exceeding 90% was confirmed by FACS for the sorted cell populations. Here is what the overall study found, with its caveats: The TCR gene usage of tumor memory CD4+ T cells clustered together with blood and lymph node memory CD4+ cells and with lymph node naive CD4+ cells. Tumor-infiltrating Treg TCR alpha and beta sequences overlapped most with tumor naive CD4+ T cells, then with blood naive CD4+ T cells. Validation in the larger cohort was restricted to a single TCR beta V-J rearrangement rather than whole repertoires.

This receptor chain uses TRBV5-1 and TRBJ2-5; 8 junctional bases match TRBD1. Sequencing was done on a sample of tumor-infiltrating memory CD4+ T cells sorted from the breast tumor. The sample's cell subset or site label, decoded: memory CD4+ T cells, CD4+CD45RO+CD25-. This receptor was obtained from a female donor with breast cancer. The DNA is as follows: TGCGCCAGCAGCGTGCAGGGGGCTGAAGAGACCCAGTACTTC. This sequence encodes CASSVQGAEETQYF.